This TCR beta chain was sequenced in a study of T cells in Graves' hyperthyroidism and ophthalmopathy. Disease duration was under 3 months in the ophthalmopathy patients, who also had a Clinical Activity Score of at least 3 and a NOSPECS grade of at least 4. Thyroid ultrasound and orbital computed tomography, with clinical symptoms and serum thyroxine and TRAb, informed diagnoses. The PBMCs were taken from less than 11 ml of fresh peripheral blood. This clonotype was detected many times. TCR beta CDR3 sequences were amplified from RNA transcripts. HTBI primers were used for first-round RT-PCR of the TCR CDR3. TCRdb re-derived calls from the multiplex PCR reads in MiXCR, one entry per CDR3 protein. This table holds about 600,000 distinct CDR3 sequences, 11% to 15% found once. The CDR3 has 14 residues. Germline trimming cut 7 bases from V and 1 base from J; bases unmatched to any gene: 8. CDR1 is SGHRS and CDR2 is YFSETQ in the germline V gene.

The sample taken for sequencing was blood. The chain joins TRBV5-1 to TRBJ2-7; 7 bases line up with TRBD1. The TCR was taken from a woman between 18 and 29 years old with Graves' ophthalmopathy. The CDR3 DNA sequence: TGCGCCAGCGCGACCGGACAGGAATCCTACGAGCAGTACTTC. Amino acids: CASATGQESYEQYF.